This entry lists 5 T cell receptor beta chains sequenced from one sample in a study of T cell responses to AZD1222 COVID-19 vaccine. Sequenced by immunoSEQ multiplex PCR; TCRdb stores in-frame clones only, minus some. The table shows tens of thousands of clones, with about 91% occurring only once. The material was peripheral blood, obtained on day 0 of AZD1222 vaccination. The source of these receptors is an adult in good health.

This chain links TRBV7-3 with TRBJ2-7, with 7 bases aligning to TRBD1. There are 13 residues in the CDR3. Unmatched junction bases numbered 6, after V lost 8 bases and J lost 2 bases. CDR1 SGHTA and CDR2 FQGTGA come from the germline V gene. The CDR3 DNA follows: TGTGCCAGCGGACGGGACAGAGCCTACGAGCAGTACTTC. This sequence encodes CASGRDRAYEQYF.

This rearrangement joins TRBV25-1 to TRBJ2-3; 15 bases agree with TRBD2. This CDR3 has 16 residues. CDR1 is MGHDK, CDR2 SYGVNS, per germline. Losses at the gene ends were 4 bases for V and 5 bases for J; bases not matched to a gene: 4. The CDR3 coding sequence is TGTGCCAGCAGTGCCGGGACTAGCGGGAGGTTAGATACGCAGTATTTT. Translation gives CASSAGTSGRLDTQYF.

The chain links TRBV5-1 to TRBJ2-7, with TRBD2 matching 7 bases. V trimming: 4 bases; J trimming: 4 bases; junction bases outside the gene matches: 17. Germline CDR1 reads SGHRS; CDR2 reads YFSETQ. The CDR3 contains 17 residues. CDR3 coding DNA: TGCGCCAGCAGCCCCAGGTCGTGGCTAGCGGATATGTACGAGCAGTACTTC. It yields the protein CASSPRSWLADMYEQYF.

The rearrangement links TRBV6-2 or TRBV6-3 to TRBJ2-7; 8 positions agree with TRBD1. The trim removed 5 bases at V and 2 bases at J, leaving 5 bases unmatched. The CDR3 runs 14 residues. Germline-derived CDR1 and CDR2 are MNHEY and SVGEGT. CDR3 residues: CASSEGTGAYEQYF. The CDR3 bases are TGTGCCAGCAGTGAGGGGACAGGCGCCTACGAGCAGTACTTC.

The chain has TRBV2 and TRBJ2-7; D not resolved. The V end was cut by 2 bases, the J end by 3 bases, with 8 bases between. Germline assignment: CDR1 SNHLY and CDR2 FYNNEI. This CDR3 spans 13 amino acids. CDR3 residues: CASSESSVYEQYF. CDR3 DNA: TGTGCCAGCAGTGAATCTTCAGTCTACGAGCAGTACTTC.